This TCR beta chain was recovered during a study of shared T cell receptors in the human thymus. The germline V gene encodes CDR1 SGHRS and CDR2 YFSETQ. Losses at the gene ends were 0 bases for V and 2 bases for J; bases not matched to a gene: 21. This CDR3 contains 21 residues. The table came from immunoSEQ multiplex PCR; TCRdb's copy has only in-frame clones and leaves some out. The data hold roughly 710,000 clones, with 70% to 90% observed a single time. The sample was also reused in another study, on human thymus T cells. Per that study: It was from resections taken during corrective heart surgery that the thymus tissue came.

The material sequenced was thymocytes. The chain is built from TRBV5-1 and TRBJ2-3; 7 bases agree with TRBD1. This clonotype was sampled from a girl in the first two years of life with a congenital heart defect. The CDR3 here is CASSLAPTGVTPPKLTDTQYF. CDR3 coding DNA: TGCGCCAGCAGCTTGGCCCCAACAGGGGTTACGCCGCCAAAACTCACAGATACGCAGTATTTT.